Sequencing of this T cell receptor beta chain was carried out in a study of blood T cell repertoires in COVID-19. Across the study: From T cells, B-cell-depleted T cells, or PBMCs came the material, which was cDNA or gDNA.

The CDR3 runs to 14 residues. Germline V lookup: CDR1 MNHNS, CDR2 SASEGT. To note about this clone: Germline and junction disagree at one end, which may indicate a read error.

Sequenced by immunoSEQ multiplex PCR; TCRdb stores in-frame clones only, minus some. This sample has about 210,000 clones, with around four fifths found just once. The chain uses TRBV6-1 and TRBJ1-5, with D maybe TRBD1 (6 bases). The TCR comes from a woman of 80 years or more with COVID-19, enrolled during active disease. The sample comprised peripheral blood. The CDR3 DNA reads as TGTGCCAGCAGAGAAGTGGGGGCCCTTTCGCCCCAGCATTTT. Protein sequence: CASREVGALSPQHF.